The clone carrying this TCR beta chain came up a few times. Its specificity is not known. With 3 bases removed from V and 2 bases from J, the gap between germline ends came to 9 bases. Germline values: CDR1 DFQATT, CDR2 SNEGSKA (reference sequence). This CDR3 comprises 13 residues. They built TCR cDNA with 5'RACE template switching, a step that put in a universal primer site and UMIs. TCRdb passed the 5' RACE reads through MiXCR, listing each CDR3 protein once. The sample carries approximately 510,000 distinct CDR3 sequences, just over 20% recorded once. The data derive from a study of T cells after yellow fever vaccination. Whole-study context: Fractions low in cell number were prepared with SMART-Seq v4 Ultra Low Input.

General study points: The study found a weaker secondary response that peaked faster, day 5 versus 15. At approximately 96% for CD4 and approximately 89% for CD8, most primary-vaccination clones showed up again after the booster.

This clonotype originated in a man between 18 and 35 years old who received the YFV17D yellow fever vaccine. The rearrangement joins TRBV20-1 to TRBJ2-3, with D unclear. The sequences come from PBMCs, collected around 3 weeks after the first yellow fever vaccination. The chain's CDR3 is CSARNPTTDTQYF. The CDR3 bases are TGCAGTGCTAGGAACCCCACCACAGATACGCAGTATTTT.